The entry that follows covers one TCR beta chain sequence. Between the trimmed V and J ends, which lost 7 bases and 8 bases, there was a span of 9 bases. CDR1 MNHNY and CDR2 SVGAGI come from the germline V gene (reference sequence). This CDR3 spans 11 amino acids. Clones were read by immunoSEQ multiplex PCR, and TCRdb kept only the in-frame ones, dropping some. The profile covers approximately 53,000 clones, with approximately 92% appearing a single time and approximately 25% taken by the ten largest. The record originates from a study of OX40 agonist ivuxolimab in advanced cancers. About the study: The drug used for patients, ivuxolimab, was an agonistic anti-OX40 (CD134) antibody. Ivuxolimab doses were 0.01, 0.1, 0.3, 1.5, 3 or 10 mg/kg every 2 weeks. Three partial responders included one hepatocellular carcinoma patient and two cutaneous melanoma patients.

The sequenced sample was CD4+ or CD8+ T cells sorted from blood, obtained in a trial of the OX40 agonist ivuxolimab. The receptor's source is an adult with an advanced solid tumor such as melanoma, head and neck, liver or kidney cancer. V and J are TRBV6-6 and TRBJ2-1; D gene unclear. The CDR3 sequence is CASTLGDEQFF. The CDR3 DNA sequence: TGTGCCAGCACTTTGGGCGATGAGCAGTTCTTC.